The TCR beta chain described here comes from a study of blood T cells in healthy people across ages. Healthy Caucasian individuals from Russia aged about 6 to 90 were enrolled as donors. Per sample, at least 6 micrograms of total RNA were extracted. In this sample, this clonotype turned up a few times. The use of a sample-barcoded 5' primer and a J-beta primer mix characterized a second PCR of roughly 6 to 11 cycles. Each sample yielded at least 3 million CDR3-containing paired-end reads. TCRdb fed the 5' RACE reads into MiXCR, producing one record per CDR3 protein. Here the sample spans around 1.5 million distinct CDR3 sequences, almost 35% being singletons. Germline CDR1 SSHAT, CDR2 FNYEAQ (reference sequence). The CDR3 length is 13 residues. J gave up 7 bases and V 5 bases, and 6 bases lay outside the gene matches.

Sequenced sample: blood. This receptor was identified in a woman aged 25-40 years in good health. The chain employs TRBV7-7 and TRBJ2-5, with TRBD1 matching over 8 bases. The CDR3 region is CASSEGQAGTQYF. In DNA form, the CDR3 reads TGTGCCAGCAGCGAGGGACAGGCTGGGACCCAGTACTTC.